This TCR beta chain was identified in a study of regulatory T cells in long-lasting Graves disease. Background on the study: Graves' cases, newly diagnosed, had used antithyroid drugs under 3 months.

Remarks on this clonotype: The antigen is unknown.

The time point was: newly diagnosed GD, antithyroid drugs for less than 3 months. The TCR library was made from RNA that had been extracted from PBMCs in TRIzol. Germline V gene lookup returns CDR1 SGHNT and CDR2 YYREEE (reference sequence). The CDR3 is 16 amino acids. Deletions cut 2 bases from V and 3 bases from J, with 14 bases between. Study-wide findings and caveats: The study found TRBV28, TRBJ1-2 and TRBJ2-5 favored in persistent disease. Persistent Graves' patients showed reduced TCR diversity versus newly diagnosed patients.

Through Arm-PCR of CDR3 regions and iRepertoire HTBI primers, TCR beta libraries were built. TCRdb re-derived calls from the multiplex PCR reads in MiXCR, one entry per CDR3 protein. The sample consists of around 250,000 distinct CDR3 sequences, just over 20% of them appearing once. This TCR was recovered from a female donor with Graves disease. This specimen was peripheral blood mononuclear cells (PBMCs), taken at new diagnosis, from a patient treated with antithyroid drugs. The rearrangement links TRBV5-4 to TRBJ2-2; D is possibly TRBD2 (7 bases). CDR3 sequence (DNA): TGTGCCAGCAGCTTTGGGGGGGGCCTGGACACCGGGGAGCTGTTTTTT. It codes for CASSFGGGLDTGELFF.